The source of this T cell receptor beta chain is a study of T-cell reconstitution after alpha-beta-depleted transplantation in children. Unique molecular identifiers tagged the TCRbeta library. A single record per CDR3 protein comes from TCRdb applying MiXCR to the PCR reads. The table lists 220,000 or so distinct CDR3 sequences, just under 8.5% of them singletons. In regard to this clonotype: Its antigen is as yet unknown. A much larger clone differs by one base, so this may be a read error.

Whole-study findings and limits: Several hundred rapidly expanded clones from non-depleted graft cells reportedly supplied alpha-beta T cells about two months post-transplant.

The CDR3 is 15 amino acids. CDR1 SGHTA and CDR2 FQGTGA come from the germline V gene. This sample comprised PBMCs, mostly from graft donor cells, obtained 180 days after TCRalphabeta/CD19-depleted stem cell transplant. The rearrangement joins TRBV7-3 to TRBJ1-3; D is ambiguous. The clonotype was recovered from a male patient under 18 who had a stem cell transplant for acute lymphoblastic leukemia, so the T cells may come from the graft donor. Here the CDR3 reads CASSSGRFSGYTIYF. The DNA for the CDR3 is TGTGCCAGCAGTTCCGGCAGGTTCTCTGGATACACCATATATTTT.